These 7 T cell receptor beta chains were sequenced from one sample in a study of graft-versus-host responses after intestinal transplantation. No antigen has been assigned to these receptors. The protocol was immunoSEQ multiplex PCR, while the TCRdb copy is restricted to in-frame clones and leaves out a portion. The profile shows 100,000 to 130,000 clones, approximately 88% of them singletons. The sequencing here drew on unstimulated CD4+ T cells sorted from spleen or lymph node cells, taken before transplant. All receptors derive from a human donor who was the organ donor for an intestinal transplant.

The DNA of the CDR3 is TGTGCCAGCAGCCCTCTTAGAGGGGGCAGGGGGAACACTGAAGCTTTCTTT. Protein product: CASSPLRGGRGNTEAFF. This chain uses TRBV7-9 with TRBJ1-1; TRBD1 aligns across 7 bases. CDR1 and CDR2 (germline): SEHNR, FQNEAQ (reference sequence). The length of the CDR3 is 17 residues. The V segment lost 5 bases and the J segment 1 base; nucleotides outside the gene matches: 13.

The chain has TRBV5-4 and TRBJ2-3, with D possibly being TRBD2 (5 bases). V lost 0 bases and J 5 bases, leaving 10 bases between the germline ends. Germline lookup yields CDR1 SGHNT and CDR2 YYREEE (reference sequence). This CDR3 comprises 14 residues. CDR3 sequence: CASSLVTSRDTQYF. Written as DNA, the CDR3 is TGTGCCAGCAGCTTGGTAACTAGTCGAGATACGCAGTATTTT. Drawing the rest from reference TRBV5-4 and TRBJ2-3, the complete variable domain is ETGVTQSPTHLIKTRGQQVTLRCSSQSGHNTVSWYQQALGQGPQFIFQYYREEENGRGNFPPRFSGLQFPNYSSELNVNALELDDSALYLCASSLVTSRDTQYFGPGTRLTVL.

The chain recombines TRBV11-2 with TRBJ2-3, with 8 bases matching TRBD2. The junction had 5 bases not matched to a gene; V was cut back by 6 bases and J by 3 bases. CDR3 length: 14 amino acids. Germline V gives CDR1 SGHAT, CDR2 FQNNGV. The CDR3 spells CASSYGLATDTQYF. The CDR3 region has the DNA TGTGCCAGCAGTTATGGACTAGCAACAGATACGCAGTATTTT.

CDR3 loop: CASSYLSTGDEQYF. The CDR3 region has the DNA TGTGCCAGCAGCTACCTCTCGACAGGGGACGAGCAGTACTTC. The V gene is TRBV5-5, the J gene TRBJ2-7; 8 bases are a match to TRBD1. Germline trimming cut 3 bases from V and 5 bases from J; bases unmatched to any gene: 7. This CDR3 region has 14 residues. The germline gives CDR1 SGHKS, CDR2 YYEKEE (reference sequence).

The chain employs TRBV19 and TRBJ1-1, with D possibly TRBD1 on 6 matching bases. Trimming cost V 3 bases and J 3 bases, with 8 bases left between them. The CDR3 totals 13 residues. Germline V lookup: CDR1 LNHDA, CDR2 SQIVND (reference sequence). In DNA, the CDR3 is TGTGCCAGTAGTATTTACAGGGACACTGAAGCTTTCTTT. The encoded protein is CASSIYRDTEAFF.

The chain carries TRBV7-3 and TRBJ1-5, with D possibly matching TRBD1 (6 bases). The V and J ends lost 3 bases and 5 bases respectively, with 11 bases between them. CDR3 size: 14 residues. Germline CDR1 reads SGHTA; CDR2 reads FQGTGA. Here the CDR3 DNA reads TGTGCCAGCAGCTTGACAGGCAGGGATCAGCCCCAGCATTTT. Amino acid sequence: CASSLTGRDQPQHF.

This clone occurred once. The chain links TRBV19 to TRBJ2-7; tentatively, D is TRBD2 (6 bases). The CDR3 is 15 amino acids. Germline assignment: CDR1 LNHDA and CDR2 SQIVND (reference sequence). The V and J ends lost 5 bases and 3 bases respectively, with 17 bases between them. CDR3 in DNA: TGTGCCAGTAGTGTCGACGGGAGTTATTTCTACGAGCAGTACTTC. Its translation: CASSVDGSYFYEQYF.